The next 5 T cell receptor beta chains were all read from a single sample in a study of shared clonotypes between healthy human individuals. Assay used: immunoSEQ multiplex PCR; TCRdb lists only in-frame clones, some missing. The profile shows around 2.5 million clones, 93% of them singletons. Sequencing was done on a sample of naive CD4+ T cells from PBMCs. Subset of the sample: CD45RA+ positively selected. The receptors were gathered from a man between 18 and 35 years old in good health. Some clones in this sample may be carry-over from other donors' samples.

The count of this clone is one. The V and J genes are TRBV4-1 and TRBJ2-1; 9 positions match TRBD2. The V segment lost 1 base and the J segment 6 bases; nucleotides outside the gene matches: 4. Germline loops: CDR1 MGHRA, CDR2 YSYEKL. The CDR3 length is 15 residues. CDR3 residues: CASSQGVAGVNEQFF. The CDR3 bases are TGCGCCAGCAGCCAAGGAGTAGCGGGAGTCAATGAGCAGTTCTTC.

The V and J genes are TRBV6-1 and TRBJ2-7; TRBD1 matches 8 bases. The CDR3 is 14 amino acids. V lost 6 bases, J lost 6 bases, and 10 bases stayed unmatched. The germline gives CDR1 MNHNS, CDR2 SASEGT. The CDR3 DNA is TGTGCCAGCAGCCTGGACAGGGTGGGAGCCGAGCAGTACTTC. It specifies CASSLDRVGAEQYF.

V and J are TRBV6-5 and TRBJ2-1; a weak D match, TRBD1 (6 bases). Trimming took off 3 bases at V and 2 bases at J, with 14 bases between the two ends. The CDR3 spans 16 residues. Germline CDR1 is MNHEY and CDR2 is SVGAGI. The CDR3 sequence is CASSYRWAGAYNEQFF. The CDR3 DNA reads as TGTGCCAGCAGTTATCGGTGGGCAGGGGCCTACAATGAGCAGTTCTTC.

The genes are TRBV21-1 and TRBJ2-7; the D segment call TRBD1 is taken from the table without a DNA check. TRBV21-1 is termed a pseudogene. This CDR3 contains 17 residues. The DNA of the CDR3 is TGTGCCAGCAGCAAATGGAGGGACAGTTGGGTCTCCTACGAGCAGTACTTC. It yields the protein CASSKWRDSWVSYEQYF.

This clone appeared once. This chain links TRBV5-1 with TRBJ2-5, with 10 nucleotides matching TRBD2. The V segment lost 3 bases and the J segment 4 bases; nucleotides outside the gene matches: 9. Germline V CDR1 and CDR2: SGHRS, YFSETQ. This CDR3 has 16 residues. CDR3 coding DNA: TGCGCCAGCAGCTCAAGCCTAGCGGGAGTTGGAGAGACCCAGTACTTC. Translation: CASSSSLAGVGETQYF. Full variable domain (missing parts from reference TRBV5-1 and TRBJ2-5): KAGVTQTPRYLIKTRGQQVTLSCSPISGHRSVSWYQQTPGQGLQFLFEYFSETQRNKGNFPGRFSGRQFSNSRSEMNVSTLELGDSALYLCASSSSLAGVGETQYFGPGTRLLVL.